Reported below is one T cell receptor (beta chain). The germline CDR1 and CDR2 sequences are MNHEY and SMNVEV (reference sequence). The CDR3 is made up of 13 amino acids. The V end was cut by 2 bases, the J end by 7 bases, with 11 bases between. This sample is part of a study of blood T cell repertoires in COVID-19. Study as a whole: Specimens from acute and convalescent COVID-19 originated in the United States, Italy and Spain. Sample material is recorded as cDNA or gDNA derived from T cells, B-cell-depleted T cells, or PBMCs.

Methods used by the authors: Amplification of reference gene primers provided the estimated nucleated cell counts. Generated by immunoSEQ multiplex PCR, the TCRdb table keeps only in-frame clones and is missing some. The V and J calls and clone size come from that table; D and trimming were worked out from the DNA. The sample yields about 340,000 clones, about four fifths seen once. The sequenced sample consisted of peripheral blood. The receptor's source is a man younger than 45 with active or convalescent COVID-19. The V gene is TRBV27, the J gene TRBJ1-2; possibly TRBD1 for D (6 bases). For the CDR3, the DNA is TGTGCCAGCAGTTTAAGGGGGACCGGTGGCTACACCTTC. Translating gives CASSLRGTGGYTF.